This is a list of T cell receptor beta chains from one sample in a study of CD8+ T cells in alopecia areata. Sequencing used immunoSEQ multiplex PCR; TCRdb keeps in-frame clones, though not all of them. The sample lists under 300,000 clones, approximately 60% occurring once. Source: CD4+ T cells sorted from blood, taken around week 52, from a patient treated with tofacitinib. The source is a human donor with alopecia areata. The CDR3 runs from the conserved cysteine through the conserved F or W. The D gene is left open where the match is weak. Clone size is stated in some rows and not others, as once, few, many or a class when expanded.

clone_size: -
d_call: -
v_call: TRBV30
j_call: TRBJ1-5
cdr3_nt: TGTGCCTGGGAACAGGGTGGGGGCAATCAGCCCCAGCATTTT
cdr3_aa: CAWEQGGGNQPQHF

clone_size: -
d_call: TRBD2
v_call: TRBV7-9
j_call: TRBJ2-3
cdr3_nt: TGTGCCAGCAGTCGAAGGTCTGCGGGGGGACTAGATACGCAGTATTTT
cdr3_aa: CASSRRSAGGLDTQYF

clone_size: -
d_call: -
v_call: TRBV9
j_call: TRBJ1-2
cdr3_nt: TGTGCCAGCAGCGTAGGGGACGGTGCTCACTATGGCTACACCTTC
cdr3_aa: CASSVGDGAHYGYTF

clone_size: -
d_call: -
v_call: TRBV30
j_call: TRBJ1-1
cdr3_nt: TGTGCCTGGAGTGTAACTTTGGGGAACACTGAAGCTTTCTTT
cdr3_aa: CAWSVTLGNTEAFF

clone_size: -
d_call: -
v_call: TRBV10-3
j_call: TRBJ2-4
cdr3_nt: TGTGCCATCAGTGACAGGGTCAACATTCAGTACTTC
cdr3_aa: CAISDRVNIQYF

clone_size: many
d_call: TRBD2
v_call: TRBV7-2
j_call: TRBJ2-5
cdr3_nt: TGTGCCAGCAGCAGGCGCGGGGGGAGGGAGACCCAGTACTTC
cdr3_aa: CASSRRGGRETQYF

clone_size: -
d_call: -
v_call: TRBV5-1
j_call: TRBJ2-7
cdr3_nt: TGCGCCAGCAGCCCCGCCGGGACTGTGATCGGCGAGCAGTACTTC
cdr3_aa: CASSPAGTVIGEQYF

clone_size: once
d_call: TRBD2
v_call: TRBV30
j_call: TRBJ2-1
cdr3_nt: TGTGCCTGGAGTGGGCTAGCGGGGGGGACAAATGAGCAGTTCTTC
cdr3_aa: CAWSGLAGGTNEQFF

clone_size: -
d_call: TRBD1
v_call: TRBV5-1
j_call: TRBJ2-7
cdr3_nt: TGCGCCAGCAGCTTGGGGACAGGGTTCAGCGAGCAGTACTTC
cdr3_aa: CASSLGTGFSEQYF

clone_size: -
d_call: -
v_call: TRBV7-2
j_call: TRBJ2-5
cdr3_nt: TGTGCCAGCAGTAAAGGCTTGTATCAAGAGACCCAGTACTTC
cdr3_aa: CASSKGLYQETQYF

clone_size: -
d_call: -
v_call: TRBV19
j_call: TRBJ2-7
cdr3_nt: TGTGCCAGTAGTAAAACACGGCTGGCTGAGCAGTACTTC
cdr3_aa: CASSKTRLAEQYF

clone_size: few
d_call: -
v_call: TRBV2
j_call: TRBJ1-2
cdr3_nt: TGTGCCAGCAGTAAGGGGCAGGGAGGCAGAACTAACTATGGCTACACCTTC
cdr3_aa: CASSKGQGGRTNYGYTF

clone_size: few
d_call: -
v_call: TRBV29-1
j_call: TRBJ1-4
cdr3_nt: TGCAGCGTTTATGCAACAGGGAGTGATGAAAAACTGTTTTTT
cdr3_aa: CSVYATGSDEKLFF

clone_size: -
d_call: TRBD1
v_call: TRBV7-8
j_call: TRBJ2-5
cdr3_nt: TGTGCCAGCAGCCCAATGACAGGGGAAGAGACCCAGTACTTC
cdr3_aa: CASSPMTGEETQYF

clone_size: -
d_call: TRBD1
v_call: TRBV7-2
j_call: TRBJ2-3
cdr3_nt: TGTGCCAGCAGCCGCCCGGGACAGACGCAGTATTTT
cdr3_aa: CASSRPGQTQYF

clone_size: -
d_call: -
v_call: TRBV4-2
j_call: TRBJ1-1
cdr3_nt: TGTGCCAGCAGCCAAGACCATTCCCAGAACACTGAAGCTTTCTTT
cdr3_aa: CASSQDHSQNTEAFF

clone_size: -
d_call: -
v_call: TRBV7-8
j_call: TRBJ2-5
cdr3_nt: TGTGCCAGCAGCCGAGAGGGTCGGGAGACCCAGTACTTC
cdr3_aa: CASSREGRETQYF

clone_size: -
d_call: -
v_call: TRBV6-5
j_call: TRBJ1-6
cdr3_nt: TGTGCCAGCAGCCGAATTGGGGCCGGTAATTCACCCCTCCACTTT
cdr3_aa: CASSRIGAGNSPLHF

clone_size: few
d_call: -
v_call: TRBV7-9
j_call: TRBJ2-3
cdr3_nt: TGTGCCAGCAGTAAGCTTCTCCGACAGGATCCGCAGTATTTT
cdr3_aa: CASSKLLRQDPQYF

clone_size: -
d_call: TRBD1
v_call: TRBV6-1
j_call: TRBJ1-1
cdr3_nt: TGTGCCAGCAGTGGCCGACTACAGGGGGCGGACACTGAAGCTTTCTTT
cdr3_aa: CASSGRLQGADTEAFF

clone_size: -
d_call: TRBD1
v_call: TRBV19
j_call: TRBJ1-1
cdr3_nt: TGTGCCAGTAGCGGACAGGGGGCCGCTGAAGCTTTCTTT
cdr3_aa: CASSGQGAAEAFF

clone_size: -
d_call: -
v_call: TRBV7-9
j_call: TRBJ2-1
cdr3_nt: TGTGCCAGCAGCTGGAGGGAGCAGTTCTTC
cdr3_aa: CASSWREQFF

clone_size: many
d_call: TRBD2
v_call: TRBV5-4
j_call: TRBJ2-2
cdr3_nt: TGTGCCAGCAGCTTGGTAGCGGGGGGGCCTGGGGAGCTGTTTTTT
cdr3_aa: CASSLVAGGPGELFF

clone_size: -
d_call: -
v_call: TRBV6-6
j_call: TRBJ2-3
cdr3_nt: TGTGCCAGCAGTTACGGGCCGGGTCGTACGCAGTATTTT
cdr3_aa: CASSYGPGRTQYF

clone_size: few
d_call: -
v_call: TRBV2
j_call: TRBJ2-7
cdr3_nt: TGTGCCAGCAGTAATTCCCGACAGGCCCGTAACGAGCAGTACTTC
cdr3_aa: CASSNSRQARNEQYF

clone_size: -
d_call: TRBD2
v_call: TRBV30
j_call: TRBJ2-5
cdr3_nt: TGTGCCTGGAGAGGTCTAGCGGGGACAGAGACCCAGTACTTC
cdr3_aa: CAWRGLAGTETQYF

clone_size: -
d_call: TRBD2
v_call: TRBV5-1
j_call: TRBJ2-3
cdr3_nt: TGCGCCAGCAGCTCGGGACTAGCGGGGGGCCATGCTAGCACAGATACGCAGTATTTT
cdr3_aa: CASSSGLAGGHASTDTQYF

clone_size: -
d_call: TRBD1
v_call: TRBV4-1
j_call: TRBJ2-7
cdr3_nt: TGCGCCAGCAGCCCCGAGGGGGGCAGGGGGCGCGAGCAGTACTTC
cdr3_aa: CASSPEGGRGREQYF

clone_size: -
d_call: -
v_call: TRBV30
j_call: TRBJ2-7
cdr3_nt: TGTGCCAAAGGAGGGACGGTCCTCGGGGAGCAGTACTTC
cdr3_aa: CAKGGTVLGEQYF

clone_size: -
d_call: -
v_call: TRBV14
j_call: TRBJ2-2
cdr3_nt: TGTGCCAGCAGCCAAGAGCCCAGGGGAACCGGGGAGCTGTTTTTT
cdr3_aa: CASSQEPRGTGELFF

clone_size: few
d_call: TRBD2
v_call: TRBV5-1
j_call: TRBJ2-6
cdr3_nt: TGCGCCAGCAGCTTGGAACTAGCGGGCTCTGGGGCCAACGTCCTGACTTTC
cdr3_aa: CASSLELAGSGANVLTF

clone_size: -
d_call: TRBD1
v_call: TRBV4-3
j_call: TRBJ2-5
cdr3_nt: TGCGCCAGCAGCCAACGGACAGGGCCGGAGACCCAGTACTTC
cdr3_aa: CASSQRTGPETQYF

clone_size: once
d_call: -
v_call: TRBV9
j_call: TRBJ2-3
cdr3_nt: TGTGCCAGCAGCGTAGGGGCCAGTTACACAGATACGCAGTATTTT
cdr3_aa: CASSVGASYTDTQYF

clone_size: -
d_call: -
v_call: TRBV7-2
j_call: TRBJ1-1
cdr3_nt: TGTGCCAGCAGCCCTTACACTGAAGCTTTCTTT
cdr3_aa: CASSPYTEAFF

clone_size: -
d_call: -
v_call: TRBV7-3
j_call: TRBJ2-2
cdr3_nt: TGTGCCAGCAGCTTACTTACCCCCGGGGAGCTGTTTTTT
cdr3_aa: CASSLLTPGELFF

clone_size: -
d_call: TRBD1
v_call: TRBV5-1
j_call: TRBJ2-7
cdr3_nt: TGCGCCAGCAGCTTGGACAGGGGTTCACTGGCCTACGAGCAGTACTTC
cdr3_aa: CASSLDRGSLAYEQYF

clone_size: -
d_call: -
v_call: TRBV4-3
j_call: TRBJ1-6
cdr3_nt: TGCGCCAGCAGCCAGGCAACCGTCCTACCGTCGCCCCTCCACTTT
cdr3_aa: CASSQATVLPSPLHF

clone_size: -
d_call: -
v_call: TRBV7-2
j_call: TRBJ2-6
cdr3_nt: TGTGCCAGCAGCTTAGACTTCTCTGGGGCCAACGTCCTGACTTTC
cdr3_aa: CASSLDFSGANVLTF

clone_size: -
d_call: -
v_call: TRBV5-1
j_call: TRBJ2-5
cdr3_nt: TGCGCCAGCAGCTTGGCCTTGCCGCAGAGAGAGACCCAGTACTTC
cdr3_aa: CASSLALPQRETQYF

clone_size: -
d_call: -
v_call: TRBV5-6
j_call: TRBJ2-7
cdr3_nt: TGTGCCAGCAGCTTGGGGACTGGGGAGCAGTACTTC
cdr3_aa: CASSLGTGEQYF

clone_size: few
d_call: TRBD1
v_call: TRBV30
j_call: TRBJ2-3
cdr3_nt: TGTGCCTGGGGGACAGGATTTTTAGATACGCAGTATTTT
cdr3_aa: CAWGTGFLDTQYF

clone_size: -
d_call: -
v_call: TRBV4-3
j_call: TRBJ1-2
cdr3_nt: TGCGCCAGCAGCCAAGACCGCGTCTATGGCTACACCTTC
cdr3_aa: CASSQDRVYGYTF

clone_size: few
d_call: -
v_call: TRBV7-9
j_call: TRBJ1-1
cdr3_nt: TGTGCCAGCAGCCCCTCGGGGGGCACTGAAGCTTTCTTT
cdr3_aa: CASSPSGGTEAFF

clone_size: -
d_call: -
v_call: TRBV29-1
j_call: TRBJ1-2
cdr3_nt: TGCAGCGTTGGTCTAACAGCCCAGTATGGCTACACCTTC
cdr3_aa: CSVGLTAQYGYTF

clone_size: -
d_call: TRBD2
v_call: TRBV30
j_call: TRBJ2-1
cdr3_nt: TGTGCCTGGAGCCCGGGGGGGCCTTATGAGCAGTTCTTC
cdr3_aa: CAWSPGGPYEQFF

clone_size: -
d_call: TRBD1
v_call: TRBV7-9
j_call: TRBJ2-5
cdr3_nt: TGTGCCAGCAGCTTAGAGGGGACAGTCGGAGAGACCCAGTACTTC
cdr3_aa: CASSLEGTVGETQYF

clone_size: few
d_call: -
v_call: TRBV5-1
j_call: TRBJ1-1
cdr3_nt: TGCGCCAGCAGCTTGGATCCTTCAGGGGAAGCTTTCTTT
cdr3_aa: CASSLDPSGEAFF

clone_size: few
d_call: -
v_call: TRBV10-3
j_call: TRBJ2-7
cdr3_nt: TGTGCCATCAAGGCCAGACTTGAATCCTACGAGCAGTACTTC
cdr3_aa: CAIKARLESYEQYF

clone_size: few
d_call: -
v_call: TRBV25-1
j_call: TRBJ2-2
cdr3_nt: TGTGCCAGCTCCGGACGGTTGAGGGTCGGGGAGCTGTTTTTT
cdr3_aa: CASSGRLRVGELFF

clone_size: once
d_call: -
v_call: TRBV30
j_call: TRBJ1-2
cdr3_nt: TGTGCCTGGAGTGTCCAATCCGCGCTCGGCTATGGCTACACCTTC
cdr3_aa: CAWSVQSALGYGYTF

clone_size: few
d_call: -
v_call: TRBV7-9
j_call: TRBJ2-3
cdr3_nt: TGTGCCAGCAGCTTAGCTCTCACTGTGACAGATACGCAGTATTTT
cdr3_aa: CASSLALTVTDTQYF

clone_size: -
d_call: -
v_call: TRBV7-9
j_call: TRBJ1-2
cdr3_nt: TGTGCCAGCAGCTTCCAGGGCGGGCATGGCTACACCTTC
cdr3_aa: CASSFQGGHGYTF

clone_size: -
d_call: -
v_call: TRBV19
j_call: TRBJ2-1
cdr3_nt: TGTGCCACCCGCCAGGGGATCTACAATGAGCAGTTCTTC
cdr3_aa: CATRQGIYNEQFF